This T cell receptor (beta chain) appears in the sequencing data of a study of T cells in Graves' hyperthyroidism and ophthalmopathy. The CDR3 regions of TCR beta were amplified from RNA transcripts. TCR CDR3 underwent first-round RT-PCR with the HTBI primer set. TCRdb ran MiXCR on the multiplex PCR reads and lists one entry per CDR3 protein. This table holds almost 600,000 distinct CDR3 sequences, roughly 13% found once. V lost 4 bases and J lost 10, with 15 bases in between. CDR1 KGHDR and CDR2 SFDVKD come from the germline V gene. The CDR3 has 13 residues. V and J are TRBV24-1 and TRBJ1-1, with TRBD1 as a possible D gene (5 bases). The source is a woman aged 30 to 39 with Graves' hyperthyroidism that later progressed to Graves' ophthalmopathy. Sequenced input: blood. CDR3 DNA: TGTGCCACCAGTGACCGGAAAGGTGGGGGAGCTTTCTTT. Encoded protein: CATSDRKGGGAFF.